The clone carrying this TCR beta chain was seen a few times. Its antigen is not known. This sample is drawn from a study of cytomegalovirus exposure and HLA in healthy donors. Turning to the study itself: T cells numbering around 180 million yielded 117 million unique TCR beta sequences in an earlier analysis.

The PCR employed 60 Vbeta primers together with 13 Jbeta primers. Assay: immunoSEQ multiplex PCR; the TCRdb copy retains only in-frame clones and omits some. The sample has 110,000 or so clones; about 13% are singletons. There are 15 residues in the CDR3. Germline CDR1 SGHRS, CDR2 YFSETQ. The V and J ends lost 1 base and 4 bases respectively, with 12 bases between them. Study-wide results and caveats: What a later analysis reportedly showed was that an Asian-associated ancestry cluster had fewer N-insertions than the roughly 670-donor mean.

J is TRBJ2-1 and V is TRBV5-1; no firm D call. The specimen sequenced was PBMCs. This clonotype was sampled from a man aged 35 to 55 in good health and CMV-seropositive. CDR3 sequence: CASSLHNTEYNEQFF. The CDR3 bases are TGCGCCAGCAGCTTGCACAACACAGAATACAATGAGCAGTTCTTC.